Listed below are T cell receptor beta chains from one sample, sequenced in a study of cytotoxic CD8 clonotypes in ibrutinib-treated CLL. The protocol was immunoSEQ multiplex PCR, while the TCRdb copy is restricted to in-frame clones and leaves out a portion. The sample has roughly 130,000 clones, 70% to 80% seen once. The sample in question was PBMCs, obtained after 12 months of ibrutinib treatment. The source of these receptors is a human donor with chronic lymphocytic leukemia. Each CDR3 is given with its conserved first and last residue. Each record gives: V gene, J gene, CDR3 length, clone size, D gene, CDR3 DNA, CDR3 protein. D genes are given only for firm matches. Expanded clones are given a class, and other clones once, few, many or no size at all.

TRBV6-6,TRBJ2-4,16,-,TRBD1,TGTGCCAGCAGTAAATCCTCGGGACAGGGTTTCCCCGTTGGGTACTTC,CASSKSSGQGFPVGYF
TRBV5-1,TRBJ2-5,16,-,TRBD2,TGCGCCAGCAGCAGGGGACTAGCGGGGTACCAAGAGACCCAGTACTTC,CASSRGLAGYQETQYF
TRBV10-3,TRBJ1-5,13,-,-,TGTGCCGCTCGACAGGAGGGCAATCAGCCCCAGCATTTT,CAARQEGNQPQHF
TRBV6-5,TRBJ2-7,12,-,TRBD1,TGTGCCAGCACGGGACAGGGCTTCGAGCAGTACTTC,CASTGQGFEQYF
TRBV9,TRBJ2-1,15,-,TRBD1,TGTGCCAGCAGCGAGAGGGACAGACAGCACAATGAGCAGTTCTTC,CASSERDRQHNEQFF
TRBV14,TRBJ2-1,14,-,TRBD2,TGTGCCAGCAGCGATCTAGCGGGAGTCCATGAGCAGTTCTTC,CASSDLAGVHEQFF
TRBV28,TRBJ2-1,13,-,-,TGTGCCAGCTCCGAGTCAGGACTCGTTGAGCAGTTCTTC,CASSESGLVEQFF
TRBV5-1,TRBJ1-3,15,-,TRBD1,TGCGCCAATAGCCGGGACAGGGCTGTTGGAAACACCATATATTTT,CANSRDRAVGNTIYF
TRBV5-1,TRBJ2-7,15,-,TRBD1,TGCGCCAGCAGCTTGCCCGACAGGGGGTCCTACGAGCAGTACTTC,CASSLPDRGSYEQYF
TRBV7-9,TRBJ2-7,17,once,-,TGTGCCAGCAGCCCTCCGGGTTGGGGGAAGAATTCCTACGAGCAGTACTTC,CASSPPGWGKNSYEQYF
TRBV30,TRBJ2-3,11,once,-,TGTGCCTGGAGACGCACAAATACGCAGTATTTT,CAWRRTNTQYF
TRBV10-3,TRBJ2-7,17,-,TRBD2,TGTGCCATCAGTGAGCAACGACTAGCGGGAGGGACCTACGAGCAGTACTTC,CAISEQRLAGGTYEQYF
TRBV19,TRBJ1-3,15,-,TRBD1,TGTGCCAGTACTCGGGACAGGGCGACTGGAAACACCATATATTTT,CASTRDRATGNTIYF
TRBV7-2,TRBJ2-3,16,-,TRBD2,TGTGCCAGCAGCTTAGATCCTGGGACTAGCGGGAGGGCCAGGAATTTT,CASSLDPGTSGRARNF
TRBV18,TRBJ2-2,16,few,-,TGTGCCAGCTCACCACGAAGCGGGCAAAACACCGGGGAGCTGTTTTTT,CASSPRSGQNTGELFF
TRBV7-2,TRBJ2-7,15,-,-,TGTGCCAGCAGCTTGAGCGGGCTCAACTCCTACGAGCAGTACTTC,CASSLSGLNSYEQYF
TRBV7-2,TRBJ2-7,15,-,TRBD2,TGTGCCAGCAGCTGGTATAGCGGGAGTGGCTACGAGCAGTACTTC,CASSWYSGSGYEQYF
TRBV5-8,TRBJ1-2,13,-,TRBD1,TGTGCCAGCAGTCCAGGGACAGGGTATGGCTACACCTTC,CASSPGTGYGYTF
TRBV27,TRBJ2-5,14,-,TRBD1,TGTGCCAGCAGTCCCGGGACAGGGCAAGAGACCCAGTACTTC,CASSPGTGQETQYF
TRBV7-3,TRBJ2-7,15,few,TRBD2,TGTGCCAGCAGCCGTGGGGTAGCGGGAGTCGGAGAGCAGTACTTC,CASSRGVAGVGEQYF
TRBV6-5,TRBJ2-5,15,-,TRBD2,TGTGCCAGCAGTGTGGTAGCGGGAGAAGGAGAGACCCAGTACTTC,CASSVVAGEGETQYF
TRBV11-2,TRBJ2-7,12,-,-,TGTGCCAGCAGCGTGCTGGTCCGGGAGCAGTACTTC,CASSVLVREQYF
TRBV7-2,TRBJ1-1,16,-,-,TGTGCCAGCAGCTTAGGATCCGGACACTTTAACACTGAAGCTTTCTTT,CASSLGSGHFNTEAFF
TRBV4-2,TRBJ2-7,17,-,-,TGTGCCAGCAGCCAACGCCCAGAGGGAGACAGGAGCTACGAGCAGTACTTC,CASSQRPEGDRSYEQYF
TRBV10-3,TRBJ2-1,15,-,TRBD2,TGTGCCATCAGTAAGGCTAGCGGGAGGGCGGATGAGCAGTTCTTC,CAISKASGRADEQFF
TRBV30,TRBJ1-2,15,-,-,TGTGCCTGGAGTGAAATCGAGAGAGCTAACTATGGCTACACCTTC,CAWSEIERANYGYTF
TRBV5-6,TRBJ2-5,16,-,TRBD2,TGTGCCAGCGCCTCAGGCGTACTAGCGGGAGTAGAGACCCAGTACTTC,CASASGVLAGVETQYF
TRBV15,TRBJ1-1,14,-,TRBD1,TGTGCCACGATCGACAGGGTCATGAACACTGAAGCTTTCTTT,CATIDRVMNTEAFF
TRBV5-6,TRBJ2-1,12,-,-,TGTGCCAGCAGCCGCGTGGGGAATGAGCAGTTCTTC,CASSRVGNEQFF
TRBV4-3,TRBJ1-5,16,-,-,TGCGCCAGCAGCCAAGGGATCAGGGGTAACAATCAGCCCCAGCATTTT,CASSQGIRGNNQPQHF
TRBV21-1,TRBJ1-3,17,-,-,TGTGCCAGCAGCATAAATACGGGACCAGACTCTGGAAACACCATATATTTT,CASSINTGPDSGNTIYF
TRBV6-5,TRBJ2-1,15,-,-,TGTGCCAGCAGTTACTCGGACCCACGAAGGGATGAGCAGTTCTTC,CASSYSDPRRDEQFF
TRBV5-6,TRBJ1-2,11,-,-,TGTGCCAGCAGCTTGGCCTATGGCTACACCTTC,CASSLAYGYTF
TRBV2,TRBJ1-5,17,-,-,TGTGCCAGCAGTGAATTGTCGGGCAGCGGGAGCGATCAGCCCCAGCATTTT,CASSELSGSGSDQPQHF
TRBV5-1,TRBJ1-5,16,-,TRBD1,TGCGCCAGCAGCTTAAATCCTACAGGGGACAATCAGCCCCAGCATTTT,CASSLNPTGDNQPQHF
TRBV7-2,TRBJ1-4,13,-,-,TGTGCCAGCAGCCCGGGTACTAATGAAAAACTGTTTTTT,CASSPGTNEKLFF
TRBV4-3,TRBJ2-1,14,-,TRBD2,TGCGCCAGCAGCCCGACTAGCGGGATTGAAGAGCAGTTCTTC,CASSPTSGIEEQFF
TRBV28,TRBJ2-5,12,-,TRBD1,TGTGCCAGCAGGAGGGACAGAGAGACCCAGTACTTC,CASRRDRETQYF
TRBV7-9,TRBJ1-1,15,-,-,TGTGCCAGCAGCTTACGGGGGATTTTGGACACTGAAGCTTTCTTT,CASSLRGILDTEAFF
TRBV6-6,TRBJ2-7,13,few,-,TGTGCCAGCAGTTACTCGGACATCCACGAGCAGTACTTC,CASSYSDIHEQYF
TRBV18,TRBJ2-1,12,-,-,TGTGCCAGCTCACCATTAAACAATGAGCAGTTCTTC,CASSPLNNEQFF
TRBV30,TRBJ1-4,14,-,-,TGTGCCTGGCGGGCGGGCAGGGGTGATGAAAAACTGTTTTTT,CAWRAGRGDEKLFF
TRBV10-3,TRBJ2-7,13,-,TRBD1,TGTGCCAGCGGACAGGGGACCTCCTACGAGCAGTACTTC,CASGQGTSYEQYF
TRBV2,TRBJ1-3,12,-,-,TGTGCCAGCCGGGTGTGGGCGAACACCATATATTTT,CASRVWANTIYF
TRBV10-3,TRBJ2-5,13,once,-,TGTGCCATCAGTGAGCGGACCCAAGAGACCCAGTACTTC,CAISERTQETQYF
TRBV19,TRBJ2-1,15,-,TRBD2,TGTGCCAGTAGTAATGCGGGAGCTCGATACAATGAGCAGTTCTTC,CASSNAGARYNEQFF
TRBV27,TRBJ2-5,16,-,TRBD2,TGTGCCAGCAGTCCAACAACTAGCGAGAGAATGGAGACCCAGTACTTC,CASSPTTSERMETQYF
TRBV29-1,TRBJ2-2,13,-,TRBD2,TGCAGTGCGACTAGCGGGAGGGCCGGGGAGCTGTTTTTT,CSATSGRAGELFF
TRBV30,TRBJ2-1,22,-,TRBD2,TGTGCCTGGAGTGGAGGCCGGATTGATACTTCATGGTTAGCGGGAGTTGGCAATGAGCAGTTCTTC,CAWSGGRIDTSWLAGVGNEQFF
TRBV11-2,TRBJ2-5,18,-,TRBD2,TGTGCCAGCAGCTTAGTCCCGAACACCCCTAGCGGGAGTGAGACCCAGTACTTC,CASSLVPNTPSGSETQYF
TRBV28,TRBJ2-1,17,-,TRBD2,TGTGCCAGCAGTTCCCTGGGAGCGGGAGATTCCCACAATGAGCAGTTCTTC,CASSSLGAGDSHNEQFF
TRBV6-1,TRBJ2-7,11,-,-,TGTGCCAGCGGGGGAGGATACGAGCAGTACTTC,CASGGGYEQYF
TRBV6-5,TRBJ2-7,15,once,-,TGTGCCAGCAGTTACTCAGACAGTGCGACCTACGAGCAGTACTTC,CASSYSDSATYEQYF
TRBV5-7,TRBJ2-1,14,-,-,TGTGCCAGCAGCTTGTTTGGTTCGGGGAATGAGCAGTTCTTC,CASSLFGSGNEQFF
TRBV7-9,TRBJ2-7,12,-,-,TGTGCCAGCAGCTTACTCCACTACGAGCAGTACTTC,CASSLLHYEQYF
TRBV4-2,TRBJ2-7,16,-,TRBD1,TGTGCCAGCAGCCAAGTAGTCGTCAGGGGGTATAGCGAGCAGTACTTC,CASSQVVVRGYSEQYF
TRBV4-3,TRBJ1-3,16,-,-,TGCGCCAGCAGCCAAGAGGACATCGGGAGTGGAAACACCATATATTTT,CASSQEDIGSGNTIYF
TRBV18,TRBJ2-7,13,few,-,TGTGCCAGCTCACCACCGGGATTCGACGAGCAGTACTTC,CASSPPGFDEQYF